This T cell receptor beta chain was sequenced in a study of T cells in Graves' hyperthyroidism and ophthalmopathy (dated by TCRdb to between 2018 and 2020). Study-wide context: Peripheral blood was sampled at the time of initial diagnosis, prior to any treatment. To identify TCR V-J signatures that set the groups apart, the researchers used a discovery cohort of about a hundred patients, made up of 43 with Graves' ophthalmopathy and about 55 with stable Graves' hyperthyroidism. An independent validation cohort of fewer than 20 hyperthyroidism patients and approximately 16 patients who later progressed to ophthalmopathy tested prospective prediction of ophthalmopathy. The 100 discovery patients were divided at random into training and test sets in a 7:3 ratio. The study also compared thyroid tissue and blood T-cell repertoires from roughly six Graves' hyperthyroidism patients. Once sampling was done, hyperthyroidism patients were given methimazole at a starting dose of 30 mg daily, whereas ophthalmopathy patients were given high-dose intravenous methylprednisolone. According to the paper, TCR Vbeta CDR3 sequencing was carried out on 120 to 150 peripheral blood samples, which came from some 41 ophthalmopathy, under 85 hyperthyroidism and about 17 progressor patients.

The TCR beta CDR3 regions were amplified from RNA transcripts. For the first round of RT-PCR on the TCR CDR3, the HTBI primer set was used together with the Qiagen OneStep RT-PCR kit. The libraries were constructed in a second round of multiplex PCR and then size-selected and purified. The libraries were sequenced on an Illumina HiSeq2000 using paired-end 100 bp reads. In the source study's methods: SOAPnuke was used to process the raw data, throwing out any read that contained adapters or uncalled bases, had a mean Phred below 15, or lacked an exact constant-primer or identifier match. High-quality paired reads were merged using COPE v1.2.5, and each unique nucleotide sequence was defined as a clonotype. MiTCR v1.1 was used to align the clonotypes against IMGT TRBV, TRBD and TRBJ reference segments. Only V-J combinations with frequency above 0.0001, covering approximately 99% of repertoires, were analysed. The TCS score was defined as the ratio of F50 (clonal expansion) to E x V (chaos), calculated using BLOSUM62-based TCRdist between CDR3 peptides within each V-J. Welch's t-statistics and random forest reduced around 510 V-J features to about 12, which were used in a naive Bayes classifier (R e1071). TCRdb's own reprocessing of the public reads used fastp at Q25 and MiXCR and kept productive beta chains. Every entry covers one CDR3 protein and lists the most common genes and DNA from its rows. TCRdb's processing, not the study's, gives the V and J calls here. The sample profile shows a few hundred thousand distinct CDR3 sequences; around 14% of them were found once. The top ten constitute about 9.1% of the sample.

The germline V gene supplies CDR1 MDHEN and CDR2 SYDVKM. The V and J ends are trimmed by 3 bases and 0 bases, leaving 6 bases between them. Its CDR3 holds 14 amino acids, cysteine through phenylalanine. The kept DNA is CDR3 alone, 42 bases in frame from the first base. Graves' hyperthyroidism was defined as stable when no progression to ophthalmopathy occurred over 18 months of follow-up. The hyperthyroidism patients were between 18 and 65 years old and newly diagnosed, with a disease duration of less than 2 months. Exclusion was applied to patients with uncontrolled infections, other autoimmune diseases, pregnancy or lactation. Diagnoses relied on clinical symptoms, serum thyroxine and TRAb, thyroid ultrasound and orbital computed tomography. Ficoll-Paque density gradient centrifugation was used to isolate PBMCs from 9.5 to 10 ml of fresh peripheral blood. Total RNA was extracted with Trizol reagent, and quality was checked on an Agilent 2100 Bioanalyzer.

What the work shows at the level of the full study, not this receptor alone: No statistical method was used to fix the sample size in advance, and group allocation was not hidden from the investigators. A model built on a 13 V-J signature distinguished ophthalmopathy from stable hyperthyroidism, reaching about 88% sensitivity and 81.08% specificity in cross-validation and 80%/75% in testing. In validation, progression to ophthalmopathy was predicted by the model with 70% to 71% sensitivity and nearly 75% specificity, a median of around 5.9 months before onset. Blood samples also contained most of the expanded thyroid clonotypes (frequency above 0.001), which suggests that blood repertoires may reflect thyroid immune responses.

This clonotype has at least ten counts. Its cognate antigen has yet to be identified. No base-level quality is on record; no much larger clone is a single base apart. Recombination connected TRBV28 to TRBJ2-4; a confident D gene designation cannot be given. The sequence was obtained from a woman aged 18-35 years with Graves' hyperthyroidism. Specimen: blood. In nucleotides, the sequence is TGTGCCAGCAGTTTCTTTCTAGCCAAAAACATTCAGTACTTC. Its product reads: CASSFFLAKNIQYF.